These T cell receptor beta chains were read from a single sample in a study of blood T cells in healthy people across ages. TCRdb passed the 5' RACE reads through MiXCR, listing each CDR3 protein once. The sample shows 1 million or so distinct CDR3 sequences, more than 40% of them seen only once. The sequenced material came from blood. These receptor sequences come from a woman aged 55-69 years in good health. CDR3s include the opening cysteine and the closing phenylalanine or tryptophan. The D gene is left open where the match is weak. Clone size is shown for a subset of rows, as once, few, many or a class of expanded clone.

clone_size | j_call | d_call | v_call | cdr3_aa | cdr3_nt
NA | TRBJ1-5 | TRBD1 | TRBV7-2 | CASSPRQGRQPQHF | TGTGCCAGCAGCCCCCGACAGGGACGTCAGCCCCAGCATTTT
NA | TRBJ2-1 | TRBD2 | TRBV28 | CASTPFPGLAGNEQFF | TGTGCCAGCACTCCATTTCCGGGACTAGCGGGGAATGAGCAGTTCTTC
few | TRBJ2-2 | NA | TRBV29-1 | CSVEDFGGATTGELFF | TGCAGCGTTGAAGATTTTGGGGGTGCAACCACCGGGGAGCTGTTTTTT
few | TRBJ2-1 | NA | TRBV4-1 | CASSQGGAVSYNEQFF | TGCGCCAGCAGCCAAGGGGGCGCGGTCTCCTACAATGAGCAGTTCTTC
NA | TRBJ2-6 | NA | TRBV15 | CATSRHSPSGANVLTF | TGTGCCACCAGCAGACACAGTCCCTCTGGGGCCAACGTCCTGACTTTC
once | TRBJ2-2 | TRBD2 | TRBV7-9 | CASSPTSWHGELFF | TGTGCCAGCAGCCCGACTAGCTGGCACGGGGAGCTGTTTTTT
few | TRBJ2-1 | NA | TRBV28 | CASSLKWGNSYNEQFF | TGTGCCAGCAGTTTAAAGTGGGGGAACTCCTACAATGAGCAGTTCTTC
NA | TRBJ2-4 | NA | TRBV29-1 | CSPLSTGVEQYF | TGCAGCCCGTTATCCACGGGAGTTGAGCAGTACTTC
NA | TRBJ2-5 | NA | TRBV11-2 | CASSAPTDSWGETQYF | TGTGCCAGCAGCGCGCCTACGGACAGTTGGGGGGAGACCCAGTACTTC
NA | TRBJ2-5 | NA | TRBV20-1 | CSARHQAGKETQYF | TGCAGTGCTAGGCATCAGGCAGGGAAAGAGACCCAGTACTTC
NA | TRBJ2-1 | TRBD1 | TRBV27 | CASSQTGVGYNEQFF | TGTGCCAGCAGCCAAACAGGGGTAGGGTACAATGAGCAGTTCTTC
NA | TRBJ2-3 | NA | TRBV20-1 | CSARDRGGPGTDTQYF | TGCAGTGCTAGAGATCGGGGAGGCCCTGGGACAGATACGCAGTATTTT
few | TRBJ1-6 | NA | TRBV7-3 | CASSLSGAGSPLHF | TGTGCCAGCAGCTTATCAGGGGCTGGATCACCCCTCCACTTT
NA | TRBJ1-5 | NA | TRBV20-1 | CSVGRSNQPQHF | TGCAGTGTTGGGAGAAGCAATCAGCCCCAGCATTTT
NA | TRBJ2-7 | NA | TRBV7-9 | CASSLSRADRYF | TGTGCCAGCAGCTTATCGAGGGCGGACCGGTACTTC
NA | TRBJ2-5 | TRBD2 | TRBV10-3 | CAIRSSGRSEGGQETQYF | TGTGCCATCAGATCTAGCGGGAGGTCGGAAGGGGGCCAAGAGACCCAGTACTTC
NA | TRBJ2-3 | NA | TRBV24-1 | CATSDFGLVPSDTQYF | TGTGCCACCAGTGATTTTGGACTTGTTCCATCAGATACGCAGTATTTT
NA | TRBJ1-5 | NA | TRBV20-1 | CSARDRAGNQPQHF | TGCAGTGCTAGAGATCGGGCGGGCAATCAGCCCCAGCATTTT